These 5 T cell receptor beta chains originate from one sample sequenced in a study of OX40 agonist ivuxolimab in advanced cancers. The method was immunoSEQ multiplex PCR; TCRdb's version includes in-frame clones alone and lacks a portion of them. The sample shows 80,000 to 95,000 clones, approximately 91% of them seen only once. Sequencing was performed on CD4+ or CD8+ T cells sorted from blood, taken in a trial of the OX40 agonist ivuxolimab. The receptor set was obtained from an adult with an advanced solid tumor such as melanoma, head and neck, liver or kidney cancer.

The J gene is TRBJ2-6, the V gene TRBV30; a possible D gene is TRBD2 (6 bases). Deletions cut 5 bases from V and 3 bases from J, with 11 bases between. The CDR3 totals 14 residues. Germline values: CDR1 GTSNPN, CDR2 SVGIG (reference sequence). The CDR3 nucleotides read TGTGCCTGGGGGGAGGCGTATGGGGCCAACGTCCTGACTTTC. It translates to CAWGEAYGANVLTF. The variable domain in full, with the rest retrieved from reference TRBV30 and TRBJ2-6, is SQTIHQWPATLVQPVGSPLSLECTVEGTSNPNLYWYRQAAGRGLQLLFYSVGIGQISSEVPQNLSASRPQDRQFILSSKKLLLSDSGFYLCAWGEAYGANVLTFGAGSRLTVL.

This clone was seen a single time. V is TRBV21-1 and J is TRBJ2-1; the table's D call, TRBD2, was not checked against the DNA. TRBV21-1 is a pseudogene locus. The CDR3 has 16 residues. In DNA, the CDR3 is TGTGCCAGCAGCGCCAGGACTAGCGGGGGAGCTACTAGGGGGTTCTTC. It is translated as CASSARTSGGATRGFF.

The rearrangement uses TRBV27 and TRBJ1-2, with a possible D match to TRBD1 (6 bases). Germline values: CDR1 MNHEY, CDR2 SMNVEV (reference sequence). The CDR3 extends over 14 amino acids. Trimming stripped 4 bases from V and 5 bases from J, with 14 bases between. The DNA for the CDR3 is TGTGCCAGCAGTTCAGGGGCGCACCTATATGGCTACACCTTC. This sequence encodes CASSSGAHLYGYTF.

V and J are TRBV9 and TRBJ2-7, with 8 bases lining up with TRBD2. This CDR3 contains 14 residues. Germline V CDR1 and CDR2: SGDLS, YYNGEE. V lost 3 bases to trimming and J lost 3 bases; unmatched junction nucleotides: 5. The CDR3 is CASSDYGTSYEQYF. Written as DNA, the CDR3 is TGTGCCAGCAGCGACTACGGGACTAGCTACGAGCAGTACTTC.

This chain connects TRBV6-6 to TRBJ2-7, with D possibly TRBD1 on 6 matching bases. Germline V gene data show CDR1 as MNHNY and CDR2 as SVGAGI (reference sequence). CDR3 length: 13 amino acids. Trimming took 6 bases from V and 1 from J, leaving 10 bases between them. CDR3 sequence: CASRSTGSYEQYF. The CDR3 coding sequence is TGTGCCAGCAGGTCCACAGGGTCCTACGAGCAGTACTTC.